Given below is one T cell receptor beta chain in context. Clones were read by immunoSEQ multiplex PCR, and TCRdb kept only the in-frame ones, dropping some. The table has approximately 470,000 clones, about 85% seen once; the top ten hold 0.7%. Individuals aged about 18 to 100 years were recruited from 24 US areas. Participants were placed into cohorts based on the clinical history they reported. This CDR3 is 14 amino acids long. Looked up from germline, CDR1 is MNHNS and CDR2 is SASEGT. Trimming removed 4 bases from V and 7 bases from J, with 13 bases in between. These data are taken from a study of blood T cell repertoires in COVID-19.

Sequenced sample: PBMCs or T cells enriched from blood (not recorded which). The chain is built from TRBV6-1 and TRBJ2-2; TRBD1 might be the D (5 bases). This sequence originates from a woman aged 18-29 years who had recovered from COVID-19. CDR3 amino acids: CASSAPTVNGELFF. The DNA for the CDR3 is TGTGCCAGCAGTGCCCCGACAGTAAACGGGGAGCTGTTTTTT.